Here is one TCR beta chain with its context. What antigen it recognizes has not been identified. Base qualities are not at hand, and no much larger clone is one base apart. The sample is drawn from a study of T cell changes during pregnancy in multiple sclerosis (dated by TCRdb to between 2018 and 2021). For the wider study: The study examined how the T cell repertoire changed over the course of pregnancy in women with multiple sclerosis.

The method was the immunoSEQ multiplex PCR assay. Entries here come from immuneACCESS through TCRdb and include only in-frame sequences with V and J called. Some clones fail to appear in such tables; in the studies checked, an unresolved V gene covers under half of the shortfall, and the cause of the remainder is unknown. Across this sample there are approximately 92,000 clones, with over 80% seen only once. The ten most abundant clones make up over 2% of the sample. Per the germline V gene (reference sequence), MNHEY is the CDR1 and SMNVEV is the CDR2. The CDR3 starts with the cysteine, ends with the phenylalanine, and has 15 residues. CDR3 DNA only is kept here, 45 bases in frame from base 1. The junction shows trimming of 8 bases on V and 2 bases on J, plus 16 bases between the germline ends.

The sequence joins TRBV27 to TRBJ1-3; possibly the D gene is TRBD1, per 5 matching bases. Sample: peripheral blood, taken in the first trimester of pregnancy. The receptor was derived from a female donor with multiple sclerosis, enrolled in a pregnancy study. The DNA is TGTGCCAGCCGTTCAGGGTTTTATCCTGGAAACACCATATATTTT. Its protein product is CASRSGFYPGNTIYF.